Following are 5 T cell receptor beta chains from one sample sequenced in a study of identical twins. TCRdb re-called the 5' RACE reads with MiXCR, one entry per CDR3 protein. The table shows 1,800,000 or so distinct CDR3 sequences, with less than 35% occurring only once. Sequencing was carried out using cord blood. The receptors originated from a newborn girl in good health.

This clonotype was seen a few times. This chain links TRBV4-2 with TRBJ2-1, with TRBD1 as a possible D gene (5 bases). The CDR3 loop spans 16 amino acids. The germline V and J ends were trimmed by 0 bases and 7 bases, with 16 bases remaining between them. Per germline, CDR1 LGHNA and CDR2 YNFKEQ. CDR3: CASSQDRRVGWNEQFF. Here the CDR3 DNA reads TGTGCCAGCAGCCAAGATCGCAGGGTTGGCTGGAATGAGCAGTTCTTC.

This clonotype was seen more than once but under ten times. The genes are TRBV5-6 and TRBJ2-1; D unresolved. Germline values: CDR1 SGHDT, CDR2 YYEEEE. The ends were cut back, 1 base at V and 4 bases at J, with 12 bases in the middle. This CDR3 has 15 residues. The CDR3, as DNA: TGTGCCAGCAGCTTGAGGCGACAAGAGTACAATGAGCAGTTCTTC. The encoded protein is CASSLRRQEYNEQFF.

In this sample, this clonotype turned up a few times. V and J are TRBV6-5 and TRBJ1-2; no clear D. V was pared by 0 bases and J by 4 bases, with 12 bases between. Germline V gives CDR1 MNHEY, CDR2 SVGAGI. This CDR3 comprises 15 residues. CDR3 region: CASSYSKSVFYGYTF. Written as DNA, the CDR3 is TGTGCCAGCAGTTACTCGAAGTCAGTTTTCTATGGCTACACCTTC.

In its sample, this clonotype was seen a few times. The chain employs TRBV5-1 and TRBJ1-4; 7 nucleotides agree with TRBD1. This CDR3 has 14 amino acids. The V gene's germline CDR1 is SGHRS and CDR2 YFSETQ. Losses at the gene ends were 4 bases for V and 8 bases for J; bases not matched to a gene: 8. The CDR3 DNA follows: TGCGCCAGCAGCCCCGACAGGGTTAAGGAAAAACTGTTTTTT. It yields the protein CASSPDRVKEKLFF. The complete variable domain, with remaining parts taken from reference TRBV5-1 and TRBJ1-4, reads KAGVTQTPRYLIKTRGQQVTLSCSPISGHRSVSWYQQTPGQGLQFLFEYFSETQRNKGNFPGRFSGRQFSNSRSEMNVSTLELGDSALYLCASSPDRVKEKLFFGSGTQLSVL.

There are a few counts of this clonotype. The chain has TRBV5-8 and TRBJ2-5; no reliable D call. Trimming took 1 base from V and 4 from J, leaving 14 bases between them. Germline values: CDR1 SGHTS, CDR2 YDEGEE. The CDR3 sequence is 15 residues long. In nucleotides, the CDR3 is TGTGCCAGCAGCTTGAGACCCAATTTGGGAGAGACCCAGTACTTC. The encoded protein is CASSLRPNLGETQYF.